The source of this T cell receptor (beta chain) is a study of blood T cell repertoires in COVID-19. Study-level information: Italy, Spain and the United States were the sources of the convalescent and acute COVID-19 samples. PBMCs, B-cell-depleted T cells, or T cells provided the cDNA or gDNA that made up the material.

The sample holds one count of this clone. Trimming stripped 6 bases from V and 5 bases from J, with 9 bases between. Germline lookup yields CDR1 DFQATT and CDR2 SNEGSKA (reference sequence). The CDR3 is 11 residues long. Original processing notes: Estimation of nucleated cell counts was performed using reference gene primer amplification. The protocol was immunoSEQ multiplex PCR, while the TCRdb copy is restricted to in-frame clones and leaves out a portion. The V and J calls and clone size are taken from that table; D and trimming were inferred from the DNA. The data contain about 140,000 clones, roughly 76% of them singletons.

The chain carries TRBV20-1 and TRBJ2-3, with D maybe TRBD2 (5 bases). Material: peripheral blood. This clonotype was obtained from an elderly man with acute or convalescent COVID-19. The CDR3: CSAPEGDTQYF. The CDR3 nucleotides are TGCAGTGCCCCAGAGGGAGATACGCAGTATTTT.